Listed below are T cell receptor beta chains from one sample, sequenced in a study of blood T cell repertoires in COVID-19. The assay was immunoSEQ multiplex PCR, and TCRdb's table has in-frame clones only and misses some. The sample has 250,000 to 400,000 clones, 85% to 90% seen once; the top ten hold less than 3.5%. Sequences were obtained from peripheral blood. Source of these receptors: a woman between 25 and 40 years old with COVID-19, enrolled during active disease. Both conserved end residues are part of each CDR3. A D gene is named only where the DNA matches it firmly. Only some rows state a clone size, as once, few, many or a class for expanded clones.

v_gene: TRBV2; j_gene: TRBJ2-7; abundance: -; d_gene: TRBD1; CDR3nt: TGTGCCAGCTCCAGACAGGGGATCTCCTACGAGCAGTACTTC; CDR3aa: CASSRQGISYEQYF
v_gene: TRBV27; j_gene: TRBJ2-7; abundance: -; d_gene: -; CDR3nt: TGTGCCAGCAAACCGGGACTGGATTCTCTCCACGAGCAGTACTTC; CDR3aa: CASKPGLDSLHEQYF
v_gene: TRBV4-1; j_gene: TRBJ1-5; abundance: -; d_gene: -; CDR3nt: TGCGCCAGCAGCCAAGACGGCGAGGTCCAGCCCCAGCATTTT; CDR3aa: CASSQDGEVQPQHF
v_gene: TRBV19; j_gene: TRBJ1-4; abundance: -; d_gene: TRBD1; CDR3nt: TGTGCCAGTAGTAACGCCAGGGGGCCTAATGAAAAACTGTTTTTT; CDR3aa: CASSNARGPNEKLFF
v_gene: TRBV19; j_gene: TRBJ2-3; abundance: -; d_gene: -; CDR3nt: TGTGCCAGTAGTACCGGGACTGTCGGTACGCAGTATTTT; CDR3aa: CASSTGTVGTQYF
v_gene: TRBV27; j_gene: TRBJ2-3; abundance: -; d_gene: -; CDR3nt: TGTGCCAGCAGTTTCTCGGTTCGAGACACAGATACGCAGTATTTT; CDR3aa: CASSFSVRDTDTQYF
v_gene: TRBV5-6; j_gene: TRBJ2-5; abundance: once; d_gene: TRBD1; CDR3nt: TGTGCCAGCAGCTTGGATCAGGGGGCATCTGAGACCCAGTACTTC; CDR3aa: CASSLDQGASETQYF
v_gene: TRBV5-1; j_gene: TRBJ2-5; abundance: -; d_gene: TRBD1; CDR3nt: TGCGCCAGCAGCTTGGATGGGACAGGGTTAGAGACCCAGTACTTC; CDR3aa: CASSLDGTGLETQYF
v_gene: TRBV5-6; j_gene: TRBJ2-7; abundance: -; d_gene: TRBD1; CDR3nt: TGTGCCAGCAGCCCGACAGGGAACCCTTACGAGCAGTACTTC; CDR3aa: CASSPTGNPYEQYF
v_gene: TRBV19; j_gene: TRBJ1-5; abundance: many; d_gene: -; CDR3nt: TGTGCCAGTATGGCGGGGAGAAATCAGCCCCAGCATTTT; CDR3aa: CASMAGRNQPQHF
v_gene: TRBV7-9; j_gene: TRBJ1-1; abundance: -; d_gene: -; CDR3nt: TGTGCCAGCAGCCAGGGGTCGAACACTGAAGCTTTCTTT; CDR3aa: CASSQGSNTEAFF
v_gene: TRBV5-4; j_gene: TRBJ1-4; abundance: -; d_gene: -; CDR3nt: TGTGCCAGCAGCTTGAGGGGCGGGAGAAGGGTGGATGAAAAACTGTTTTTT; CDR3aa: CASSLRGGRRVDEKLFF
v_gene: TRBV2; j_gene: TRBJ1-5; abundance: -; d_gene: -; CDR3nt: TGTGCCAGCAAGGAGGCAGGGGAAGGCCAGCCCCAGCATTTT; CDR3aa: CASKEAGEGQPQHF
v_gene: TRBV28; j_gene: TRBJ2-1; abundance: -; d_gene: TRBD2; CDR3nt: TGTGCCAGCAGTTTAGTTCTAGCGGAGGATTACAATGAGCAGTTCTTC; CDR3aa: CASSLVLAEDYNEQFF
v_gene: TRBV7-9; j_gene: TRBJ1-2; abundance: -; d_gene: TRBD1; CDR3nt: TGTGCCAGCAGCCTTGGGACAGACCTCACAGGCTACACCTTC; CDR3aa: CASSLGTDLTGYTF
v_gene: TRBV6-6; j_gene: TRBJ1-1; abundance: -; d_gene: TRBD1; CDR3nt: TGTGCCAGCAGTGTCCGACAGGGGGGCGACACTGAAGCTTTCTTT; CDR3aa: CASSVRQGGDTEAFF
v_gene: TRBV12-3/TRBV12-4; j_gene: TRBJ1-1; abundance: -; d_gene: -; CDR3nt: TGTGCCAGCAGTTTAGCTAGGAACACTGAAGCTTTCTTT; CDR3aa: CASSLARNTEAFF
v_gene: TRBV6-5; j_gene: TRBJ2-5; abundance: -; d_gene: -; CDR3nt: TGTGCCAGCAGGCGACGGGTTCAAGAGACCCAGTACTTC; CDR3aa: CASRRRVQETQYF
v_gene: TRBV6-1; j_gene: TRBJ2-3; abundance: -; d_gene: TRBD2; CDR3nt: TGTGCCAGCAGTGAAATTGGAACTAGCGGGAGAGGAACGCAGTATTTT; CDR3aa: CASSEIGTSGRGTQYF
v_gene: TRBV3-1/TRBV3-2; j_gene: TRBJ2-7; abundance: -; d_gene: TRBD1; CDR3nt: TGTGCCAGCAGCATACCGGGACAGAGCAGCGAGCAGTACTTC; CDR3aa: CASSIPGQSSEQYF
v_gene: TRBV28; j_gene: TRBJ2-5; abundance: -; d_gene: TRBD1; CDR3nt: TGTGCCAGCAGTACCAGGACAGGGATGGGTGAGACCCAGTACTTC; CDR3aa: CASSTRTGMGETQYF
v_gene: TRBV10-1; j_gene: TRBJ2-5; abundance: -; d_gene: -; CDR3nt: TGCGCCAGCAGTGCACAGCTAAAAGAGACCCAGTACTTC; CDR3aa: CASSAQLKETQYF
v_gene: TRBV7-2; j_gene: TRBJ2-6; abundance: -; d_gene: -; CDR3nt: TGTGCCAGCAGCTTAGTGGGAGGCGCTGGGGCCAACGTCCTGACTTTC; CDR3aa: CASSLVGGAGANVLTF
v_gene: TRBV11-2; j_gene: TRBJ1-1; abundance: few; d_gene: TRBD1; CDR3nt: TGTGCCAGCAGCTTTACCCACGGACAGGGCAACACTGAAGCTTTCTTT; CDR3aa: CASSFTHGQGNTEAFF
v_gene: TRBV7-2; j_gene: TRBJ2-1; abundance: -; d_gene: TRBD2; CDR3nt: TGTGCCAGCAGCTTATTGTTCGCGGGAGGGATTCGATACAATGAGCAGTTCTTC; CDR3aa: CASSLLFAGGIRYNEQFF
v_gene: TRBV5-1; j_gene: TRBJ2-7; abundance: -; d_gene: TRBD2; CDR3nt: TGCGCCAGCAGCTTGGGGCGGGAGGTTCTCTACGAGCAGTACTTC; CDR3aa: CASSLGREVLYEQYF
v_gene: TRBV15; j_gene: TRBJ1-1; abundance: -; d_gene: -; CDR3nt: TGTGCCACCAGCGATCAGGCAGAAGACACTGAAGCTTTCTTT; CDR3aa: CATSDQAEDTEAFF
v_gene: TRBV3-1/TRBV3-2; j_gene: TRBJ1-1; abundance: -; d_gene: -; CDR3nt: TGTGCCAGCAGCCCGGGGAGGAACACTGAAGCTTTCTTT; CDR3aa: CASSPGRNTEAFF
v_gene: TRBV5-1; j_gene: TRBJ2-1; abundance: -; d_gene: -; CDR3nt: TGCGCCAGCAGCGCGGGACCGCCCAATGAGCAGTTCTTC; CDR3aa: CASSAGPPNEQFF
v_gene: TRBV7-8; j_gene: TRBJ2-1; abundance: -; d_gene: -; CDR3nt: TGTGCCAGCAGCTTAGAACAGGGCCTTCACAATGAGCAGTTCTTC; CDR3aa: CASSLEQGLHNEQFF
v_gene: TRBV19; j_gene: TRBJ1-1; abundance: -; d_gene: -; CDR3nt: TGTGCCAGTAGTGAACGACAGGTTATGAACACTGAAGCTTTCTTT; CDR3aa: CASSERQVMNTEAFF
v_gene: TRBV5-5; j_gene: TRBJ2-2; abundance: -; d_gene: -; CDR3nt: TGTGCCAGCAGCTTGGAGGAGGGGCGCGGAACCGGGGAGCTGTTTTTT; CDR3aa: CASSLEEGRGTGELFF
v_gene: TRBV5-4; j_gene: TRBJ1-4; abundance: -; d_gene: TRBD1; CDR3nt: TGTGCCAGCAGCCCGACTGGGACAGGGAACGAAAAACTGTTTTTT; CDR3aa: CASSPTGTGNEKLFF
v_gene: TRBV2; j_gene: TRBJ2-2; abundance: -; d_gene: -; CDR3nt: TGTGCCAGCAATCCGGGACAGAACACCGGGGAGCTGTTTTTT; CDR3aa: CASNPGQNTGELFF
v_gene: TRBV7-2; j_gene: TRBJ1-5; abundance: -; d_gene: -; CDR3nt: TGTGCCAGCAGCCCTGGTCCAGGGAGCAATCAGCCCCAGCATTTT; CDR3aa: CASSPGPGSNQPQHF
v_gene: TRBV27; j_gene: TRBJ2-7; abundance: few; d_gene: TRBD1; CDR3nt: TGTGCCAGCAGAGGACAGGCCTACGAGCAGTACTTC; CDR3aa: CASRGQAYEQYF
v_gene: TRBV4-1; j_gene: TRBJ1-1; abundance: -; d_gene: -; CDR3nt: TGCGCCAGCAGCCAGGGGTACAGGTTCCGCACTGAAGCTTTCTTT; CDR3aa: CASSQGYRFRTEAFF
v_gene: TRBV27; j_gene: TRBJ1-2; abundance: -; d_gene: -; CDR3nt: TGTGCCAGCAGTTTATACGCGGGGCAGACTAACTATGGCTACACCTTC; CDR3aa: CASSLYAGQTNYGYTF
v_gene: TRBV18; j_gene: TRBJ1-1; abundance: once; d_gene: TRBD1; CDR3nt: TGTGCCAGCTCACGCGGGACAGGGGCGGCCACTGAAGCTTTCTTT; CDR3aa: CASSRGTGAATEAFF
v_gene: TRBV28; j_gene: TRBJ1-2; abundance: -; d_gene: TRBD1; CDR3nt: TGTGCCAGCAGCCCCGACAGGGTTCCATCCTATGGCTACACCTTC; CDR3aa: CASSPDRVPSYGYTF